A selection of T cell receptor beta chains follows, all from one sample in a study of shared clonotypes between healthy human individuals. Sequencing used immunoSEQ multiplex PCR; TCRdb keeps in-frame clones, though not all of them. The data show a few million clones, more than 90% seen once. Sequencing was done on a sample of naive CD4+ T cells sorted from blood. Receptor source: a man aged 18 to 29 in good health. Each CDR3 is given with its conserved first and last residue. The D gene is left open where the match is weak. A row's size may be missing; if present it is once, few, many or a size class.

CDR3 DNA	CDR3 protein	J gene	clone size	V gene	D gene
TGTGCCAGCTCACCCCAGGGGGCAGCGGAGACCCAGTACTTC	CASSPQGAAETQYF	TRBJ2-5	-	TRBV18	TRBD1
TGTGCCAGCAGACCAGGGGCCTCCTACGAGCAGTACTTC	CASRPGASYEQYF	TRBJ2-7	-	TRBV6-5	-
TGTGCCAGCAGCCCGGGACAGTCCTATGGCTACACCTTC	CASSPGQSYGYTF	TRBJ1-2	-	TRBV6-5	TRBD1
TGCAGCGGACAGAGCTCCTACAATGAGCAGTTCTTC	CSGQSSYNEQFF	TRBJ2-1	-	TRBV29-1	-
TGTGCCAGCAGTTTATCTGGGGACAGGGGGCGTGAAAAACTGTTTTTT	CASSLSGDRGREKLFF	TRBJ1-4	-	TRBV28	TRBD1
TGTGCCAGCAGCTTAGCGGGCGGCTCCTACAATGAGCAGTTCTTC	CASSLAGGSYNEQFF	TRBJ2-1	once	TRBV11-2	-
TGTGCCAGTAGTCAGGGGAACCTTGGAGAGCAGTACTTC	CASSQGNLGEQYF	TRBJ2-7	-	TRBV19	-
TGTGCCTGGAGCTCAGGGGGTAGCAATCAGCCCCAGCATTTT	CAWSSGGSNQPQHF	TRBJ1-5	once	TRBV30	TRBD1
TGTGCCAGTACCCCGGGGGCCCAGACTGGAAGCAATCAGCCCCAGCATTTT	CASTPGAQTGSNQPQHF	TRBJ1-5	-	TRBV19	-
TGTGCCAGCAGTTACTCGGGGGTGGATAGCTCCTACGAGCAGTACTTC	CASSYSGVDSSYEQYF	TRBJ2-7	once	TRBV6-5	-
TGTGCAAGTCGCTTAGATAATACTAGCGGGAGTTCGTGGGAGCAGTTCTTC	CASRLDNTSGSSWEQFF	TRBJ2-1	-	TRBV12-2	-
TGTGCCAGCTCACCGGAAGTTACAGGGGGCACCTATGGCTACACCTTC	CASSPEVTGGTYGYTF	TRBJ1-2	once	TRBV18	TRBD1
TGTGCCAGCAGTTCTTGGCATAATGAAAAACTGTTTTTT	CASSSWHNEKLFF	TRBJ1-4	-	TRBV6-5	-
TGTGCCTGGAGCCGTGGGACAGCCTACGAGCAGTACTTC	CAWSRGTAYEQYF	TRBJ2-7	-	TRBV30	TRBD1
TGTGCCAGCAGCCCCCTCCCGTCCGGGGCCAACGTCCTGACTTTC	CASSPLPSGANVLTF	TRBJ2-6	-	TRBV7-9	-
TGTGCCAGCTCTTCCGGGACAGGGACAGGGGCCAACGTCCTGACTTTC	CASSSGTGTGANVLTF	TRBJ2-6	-	TRBV18	TRBD1
TGCGCCAGCAGCTCCGGGGCGACAGATACGCAGTATTTT	CASSSGATDTQYF	TRBJ2-3	-	TRBV5-1	-
TGTGCCATCAGTGACCAGAGCGGGACAGGGAAGGGCTACACCTTC	CAISDQSGTGKGYTF	TRBJ1-2	few	TRBV10-3	TRBD1
TGTGCCAGCAGCTTAGCGCGACAGGGCCGCGAAAAACTGTTTTTT	CASSLARQGREKLFF	TRBJ1-4	-	TRBV7-9	TRBD1
TGTGCCAGCAGTGTAATGGTAGATACGCAGTATTTT	CASSVMVDTQYF	TRBJ2-3	-	TRBV2	-
TGTGCCAGCAGCCCGATCCCCGGGACAGGGGCGGGGAGGGAGACCCAGTACTTC	CASSPIPGTGAGRETQYF	TRBJ2-5	-	TRBV7-2	TRBD1
TGTGCCAGCAGCTTGACTAGCGGGGCTTACAATGAGCAGTTCTTC	CASSLTSGAYNEQFF	TRBJ2-1	once	TRBV7-3	TRBD2
TGTGCCAGCAGCTTAGGGTATACGGGGGGTAATCAGCCCCAGCATTTT	CASSLGYTGGNQPQHF	TRBJ1-5	-	TRBV11-2	-
TGTGCCAGCAGCTTGAAGGGGCAGCCCCAGCATTTT	CASSLKGQPQHF	TRBJ1-5	few	TRBV5-6	-
TGTGCCAGCTCACTCGGGACCCTGGGCAATCAGCCCCAGCATTTT	CASSLGTLGNQPQHF	TRBJ1-5	-	TRBV18	-
TGTGCCAGCAGTTACCCCCGAGCGGGAGCTAACAATGAGCAGTTCTTC	CASSYPRAGANNEQFF	TRBJ2-1	-	TRBV6-5	TRBD2
TGTGCCAGCAGCTTGGGCCCTCGAACCTATAATTCACCCCTCCACTTT	CASSLGPRTYNSPLHF	TRBJ1-6	-	TRBV5-6	-
TGTGCCTGGAGTCTAATTGGTAAAGGACCTGCAGATACGCAGTATTTT	CAWSLIGKGPADTQYF	TRBJ2-3	-	TRBV30	-
TGTGCCAGCAGTGAATCGGGCCTTTACGAGCAGTACTTC	CASSESGLYEQYF	TRBJ2-7	-	TRBV25-1	-
TGTGCCAGTTCAGCTGGGGCCAACGTCCTGACTTTC	CASSAGANVLTF	TRBJ2-6	-	TRBV2	-
TGTGCCGGGAGGCCCGGGACAGGCATTTATCGACCTATGAACACTGAAGCTTTCTTT	CAGRPGTGIYRPMNTEAFF	TRBJ1-1	-	TRBV30	TRBD1
TGTGCCAGCAGCCAAGTCTTGGGCAGCTACGAGCAGTACTTC	CASSQVLGSYEQYF	TRBJ2-7	-	TRBV4-2	-
TGTGCCAGCTCACCCGGAGACTATGGCTACACCTTC	CASSPGDYGYTF	TRBJ1-2	-	TRBV18	-
TGTGCCAGCAGCTCGGCCCGGACTAGCGGGGCCCAAGAGACCCAGTACTTC	CASSSARTSGAQETQYF	TRBJ2-5	once	TRBV5-4	TRBD2
TGCGCCAGCAGCCAAGAGGGCGGAGGACATAATTCACCCCTCCACTTT	CASSQEGGGHNSPLHF	TRBJ1-6	few	TRBV4-3	-
TGTGCCAGCAGCCCGGCCTGGGACACAGATACGCAGTATTTT	CASSPAWDTDTQYF	TRBJ2-3	-	TRBV7-9	-
TGTGCCAGCAGCTTGGGGGAAAGCACTGAAGCTTTCTTT	CASSLGESTEAFF	TRBJ1-1	-	TRBV11-2	-
TGCGCCAGCAGCTTCGGGGGGGCTGTTAGCACAGATACGCAGTATTTT	CASSFGGAVSTDTQYF	TRBJ2-3	-	TRBV5-1	TRBD2
TGTGCCAGCAGCCAGACTCTTTACTATGGCTACACCTTC	CASSQTLYYGYTF	TRBJ1-2	-	TRBV5-8	-
TGTGCCACCAGCACCTCCTGGGGACTAGCGGCCAAAAACATTCAGTACTTC	CATSTSWGLAAKNIQYF	TRBJ2-4	-	TRBV15	TRBD2
TGTGCCAGCTCACAGGACAGCACAGATACGCAGTATTTT	CASSQDSTDTQYF	TRBJ2-3	-	TRBV18	-
TGTGCCAGTAGTATGGCTAAGGGACAGGGCCGTCGGGAGCAGTACTTC	CASSMAKGQGRREQYF	TRBJ2-7	-	TRBV19	TRBD1
TGTGCCAGCAGCCTTCTTGCGGGCCAAGAGACCCAGTACTTC	CASSLLAGQETQYF	TRBJ2-5	-	TRBV7-2	-
TGCGCCAGCAGCCCCGGCGGGGGAGACTCCTACGAGCAGTACTTC	CASSPGGGDSYEQYF	TRBJ2-7	-	TRBV5-1	TRBD2
TGTGCCTGGTCTACCCCAGGGCAGGAGGGCAATCAGCCCCAGCATTTT	CAWSTPGQEGNQPQHF	TRBJ1-5	-	TRBV30	-
TGTGCCATCAGTGATCGGATTAACCACACTGAAGCTTTCTTT	CAISDRINHTEAFF	TRBJ1-1	-	TRBV10-3	-
TGCGCCAGCAGACAGGATAGCAATCAGCCCCAGCATTTT	CASRQDSNQPQHF	TRBJ1-5	few	TRBV5-1	-
TGTGCCAGCAGCGCATCCCGGGGAGGGGGACAGTACTTC	CASSASRGGGQYF	TRBJ2-7	-	TRBV27	-
TGTGCCAGCAGTACACAGGGGTCTGGCGAGCAGTACTTC	CASSTQGSGEQYF	TRBJ2-7	-	TRBV6-6	TRBD1
TGTGCCAGCAGCTCCATGGGACTAGCGGCAGATACGCAGTATTTT	CASSSMGLAADTQYF	TRBJ2-3	-	TRBV7-3	TRBD2